The present entry profiles one T cell receptor (beta chain) with its context. The specificity of this receptor is unknown. The record has no base qualities; no much larger clone is one base away. This entry belongs to a study of blood T cells in healthy people across ages (dated by TCRdb to between 2015 and 2017). Background for the entire study: In model experiments, template switching captured about one uniquely barcoded TCR beta cDNA molecule for every two T cells. Using deep sequencing normalized with unique cDNA molecular identifiers, the study measured how TCR beta repertoire diversity changes with age. Four age groups were formed from the donors: young (average roughly 15 years), middle-aged (just under 40), aged (roughly 59) and long-lived (about 80). To avoid experimental bias, donors of different ages were spread randomly across the sequencing lanes. The study analyzed two additional independent replicas of 1 million unique cDNA reads from the same blood draw for two donors, one aged 18 to 30 and one aged 80 or older.

Library preparation employed 5' RACE. Sequencer: Illumina HiSeq 2500. A second PCR of about 7 to 12 cycles was run with a J-beta primer mix and a sample-barcoded 5' primer. A template-switch 5' adaptor carrying 12 random nucleotides introduced a unique molecular identifier onto each TCR beta cDNA molecule. Each sample yielded at least 3 million CDR3-containing paired-end reads. All of the RNA was converted into first-strand cDNA using the Mint cDNA synthesis kit, with a TRBC-specific oligonucleotide serving as the primer. Following uracil-DNA glycosylase treatment, all cDNA underwent a first 18-cycle PCR with the universal primers M1SS and BC2_uni_R. The paper's data handling went like this. For normalization, 1 million high-quality reads, each with a distinct molecular identifier, were randomly selected from each sample. Reads sharing molecular identifiers were discarded rather than binned into consensus sequences. MiTCR, with a Q25 quality threshold and the strictest error-elimination algorithm, was used for CDR3 identification, clonotype clustering and error correction. A nonparametric unseen species model with Euler transformation was used to estimate a lower bound on total TCR beta diversity. TCRdb reran the public reads through fastp at Q25 and MiXCR, keeping productive beta chains. Each record represents a unique CDR3 protein, reported with the most common genes and DNA among its rows. TCRdb, rather than the study authors, made the V and J calls. The sample profile shows about 640,000 distinct CDR3 sequences; under 70% of them were found once. The top ten constitute over 30% of the sample.

The roughly 39 donors, aged roughly 6 to 95 years, were systemically healthy Caucasian individuals from Russia. Each donor gave roughly 11 milliliters of peripheral blood, drawn into EDTA-treated Vacutainer tubes. Ficoll-Paque density-gradient centrifugation was used to isolate PBMCs, with at least 6 million per sample. Trizol reagent was used to extract total RNA from PBMCs, with at least 5 micrograms per sample. The percentages of naive CD45RAhigh/CD27high T cells were determined by flow cytometry on a PBMC aliquot from every donor. Overall study outcomes, separate from this receptor: Observed TCR beta diversity per million T cells fell roughly linearly with age, and a significant reduction was already apparent by age roughly 40. Since profiling was done on bulk unsorted PBMCs, naive and antigen-experienced compartments could not be conclusively compared. Donor CMV infection status was unknown, potentially confounding age-related changes in expanded clonotypes. Observed TCR beta diversity correlated strongly with the percentage of naive T cells measured by flow cytometry. Estimates of total diversity based on one million sequenced T cells were considered lower bounds and underestimates. Compared with the aged group, more naive CD4+ T cells, fewer expanded clones and increased TCR diversity were shown by the long-lived group, suggesting age selection.

V is clipped by 5 bases and J by 3 bases, and the sequence between their germline boundaries is 19 bases long. The germline V gene gives CDR1 as MDHEN and CDR2 as SYDVKM. The CDR3 has 16 amino acids, counting the end cysteine and phenylalanine. The read is trimmed to its CDR3 DNA, 48 bases read in frame from base 1. This TCR came from a man aged 60 to 75 in good health. Sequenced sample: blood. The sequence is built from TRBV28 and TRBJ1-2; there is no confident call for the D gene. The CDR3 amino acid sequence is: CASSTNRNGGYYGYTF. The DNA reads as follows: TGTGCCAGCAGTACCAACCGGAACGGAGGATACTATGGCTACACCTTC.